The 26 T cell receptor beta chains given below trace back to one sample, sequenced in a study of radiation and T cells in renal cell carcinoma. Time point noted: blood 4 weeks post-SBRT, at nephrectomy. Treatment of the sample: 15 Gy SBRT to primary tumor, nephrectomy 4 weeks later. Profiling relied on immunoSEQ multiplex PCR, and the TCRdb table lists in-frame clones only, not all of them. The profile shows some 97,000 clones, approximately 82% of them singletons. The sequencing used blood, collected from a patient whose treatment included radiotherapy and nephrectomy. All receptors come from a man aged 55 to 69 with renal cell carcinoma.

V usage is TRBV13 and J usage is TRBJ2-2; 7 bases align to TRBD2. V lost 1 base, J lost 2 bases, and 4 bases stayed unmatched. The germline V gene encodes CDR1 PRHDT and CDR2 FYEKMQ (reference sequence). There are 16 residues in the CDR3. The CDR3 loop is CASSLEAGVNTGELFF. CDR3 nucleotide sequence: TGTGCCAGCAGCTTAGAGGCGGGAGTAAACACCGGGGAGCTGTTTTTT.

The chain's CDR3 is CASSVSGRAGEQFF. CDR3 in DNA: TGTGCCAGCAGTGTTAGCGGGAGGGCCGGTGAGCAGTTCTTC. The chain combines TRBV28 with TRBJ2-1; 11 bases are a match to TRBD2. This CDR3 region has 14 residues. V trimming: 5 bases; J trimming: 9 bases; junction bases outside the gene matches: 6. CDR1 and CDR2 (germline): MDHEN, SYDVKM. The full variable domain, completed using reference TRBV28 and TRBJ2-1, is DVKVTQSSRYLVKRTGEKVFLECVQDMDHENMFWYRQDPGLGLRLIYFSYDVKMKEKGDIPEGYSVSREKKERFSLILESASTNQTSMYLCASSVSGRAGEQFFGPGTRLTVL.

This chain joins TRBV28 and TRBJ1-2; TRBD1 might be the D (6 bases). Per germline, CDR1 MDHEN and CDR2 SYDVKM. This CDR3 comprises 15 residues. V was trimmed by 5 bases and J by 4 bases, leaving 17 bases between them. The CDR3, as DNA: TGTGCCAGCAGTCCCGGCGGGGGGGCGATCTATGGCTACACCTTC. The encoded protein is CASSPGGGAIYGYTF.

J is TRBJ2-1 and V is TRBV2, with 8 bases fitting TRBD2. The ends lost 7 bases at V and 5 bases at J; junction bases unmatched: 4. Looked up from germline, CDR1 is SNHLY and CDR2 is FYNNEI. The CDR3 consists of 13 residues. Written as DNA, the CDR3 is TGTGCCAGCAAGCGGGAGCCCCACAATGAGCAGTTCTTC. This sequence encodes CASKREPHNEQFF.

This clone was seen only once. The chain employs TRBV6-5 and TRBJ2-1; 9 nucleotides agree with TRBD2. Germline loops: CDR1 MNHEY, CDR2 SVGAGI. This CDR3 comprises 15 residues. After removal of 3 bases from V and 8 bases from J, the junction contained 8 bases not matched to a gene. The CDR3 region is CASSYSGTSTHEQFF. The DNA for the CDR3 is TGTGCCAGCAGTTATTCCGGGACTAGCACCCATGAGCAGTTCTTC.

V is TRBV7-9 and J is TRBJ2-5; 8 bases align to TRBD1. The CDR3 is made up of 14 amino acids. CDR1 is SEHNR, CDR2 FQNEAQ, per germline (reference sequence). V was pared by 5 bases and J by 0 bases, with 2 bases of the junction left unmatched. CDR3 in DNA: TGTGCCAGCAGCCGGGACAGGTACCAAGAGACCCAGTACTTC. Amino acid sequence: CASSRDRYQETQYF.

The rearrangement uses TRBV30 and TRBJ1-5; 8 nucleotides agree with TRBD1. V shed 2 bases and J 6 bases; nucleotides not matched to a gene: 6. In germline, CDR1 is GTSNPN, CDR2 SVGIG (reference sequence). There are 14 residues in the CDR3. CDR3 residues: CAWSLGQVGQPQHF. The CDR3 DNA sequence: TGTGCCTGGAGTTTGGGACAGGTTGGTCAGCCCCAGCATTTT.

V usage is TRBV5-6 and J usage is TRBJ2-7; 7 bases line up with TRBD1. The V and J ends lost 2 bases and 2 bases, in that order; junction bases with no gene match: 16. CDR3 size: 18 residues. In germline, CDR1 is SGHDT, CDR2 YYEEEE. The DNA for the CDR3 is TGTGCCAGCAGCTTTTACCTCGCCGGGGACAGAGGAGCCTACGAGCAGTACTTC. This codes for CASSFYLAGDRGAYEQYF.

This clone was found once. The chain links TRBV19 to TRBJ2-5; maybe TRBD1 (5 bases). The germline V and J ends were trimmed by 2 bases and 5 bases, with 12 bases remaining between them. The CDR3 sequence is 14 residues long. Germline loops: CDR1 LNHDA, CDR2 SQIVND (reference sequence). Written as DNA, the CDR3 is TGTGCCAGTAGTATAAGGGGTGAAGGCGAGACCCAGTACTTC. The encoded protein is CASSIRGEGETQYF. Looking up the rest from reference TRBV19 and TRBJ2-5 gives the full variable domain: DGGITQSPKYLFRKEGQNVTLSCEQNLNHDAMYWYRQDPGQGLRLIYYSQIVNDFQKGDIAEGYSVSREKKESFPLTVTSAQKNPTAFYLCASSIRGEGETQYFGPGTRLLVL.

The chain couples TRBV7-2 to TRBJ2-7; 8 nucleotides align to TRBD1. V trimming: 8 bases; J trimming: 0 bases; junction bases outside the gene matches: 3. The germline V gene encodes CDR1 SGHTA and CDR2 FQGNSA. CDR3 length: 13 residues. CDR3 DNA: TGTGCCAGCGCTACAGGGGGCTCCTACGAGCAGTACTTC. Its translation: CASATGGSYEQYF.

The V gene is TRBV11-2, the J gene TRBJ2-1, with 8 bases identical to TRBD1. V was pared by 0 bases and J by 6 bases, with 19 bases of the junction left unmatched. Germline CDR1 SGHAT, CDR2 FQNNGV. The CDR3 is 20 residues long. Here the CDR3 DNA reads TGTGCCAGCAGCTTAGAGGCTAGGGACAGGAGGATCCACCCCCCCAATGAGCAGTTCTTC. Translation gives CASSLEARDRRIHPPNEQFF.

This clone was detected once. The chain combines TRBV5-6 with TRBJ2-3; 10 bases are shared with TRBD1. Germline-derived CDR1 and CDR2 are SGHDT and YYEEEE. The CDR3 runs to 16 residues. After removal of 3 bases from V and 4 bases from J, the junction contained 8 bases not matched to a gene. The DNA of the CDR3 is TGTGCCAGCAGCTCCCGGGGACAGGGGCACCCAGATACGCAGTATTTT. This translates into CASSSRGQGHPDTQYF.

This sequence joins TRBV5-1 and TRBJ2-5; 12 bases are a match to TRBD1. The CDR3 is 17 residues long. V shed 0 bases, J shed 5 bases, and the junction held 8 bases outside the gene matches. Germline loops: CDR1 SGHRS, CDR2 YFSETQ. The DNA of the CDR3 is TGCGCCAGCAGCTTGGGGACCGGGACAGGGGGCGGGGAGACCCAGTACTTC. This gives the protein CASSLGTGTGGGETQYF.

V usage is TRBV4-2 and J usage is TRBJ2-5, with D perhaps matching TRBD2 (7 bases). Trimming pared 2 bases from V and 7 bases from J, leaving 23 bases between. This CDR3 is built from 17 residues. Germline V gene data show CDR1 as LGHNA and CDR2 as YNFKEQ. In DNA form, the CDR3 reads TGTGCCAGCAGCCAAATCCTAGCCGGGGAGGGGGTCGGGACCCAGTACTTC. This sequence encodes CASSQILAGEGVGTQYF.

This chain uses TRBV30 with TRBJ1-1; D is perhaps TRBD1 (6 bases). The CDR3 runs 15 residues. Germline assignment: CDR1 GTSNPN and CDR2 SVGIG (reference sequence). V gave up 1 base and J gave up 2 bases, with 14 bases separating them. CDR3 protein: CAWSAGGSANTEAFF. CDR3 DNA: TGTGCCTGGAGTGCGGGGGGCAGTGCTAACACTGAAGCTTTCTTT. The whole variable domain, filled in from reference TRBV30 and TRBJ1-1, reads SQTIHQWPATLVQPVGSPLSLECTVEGTSNPNLYWYRQAAGRGLQLLFYSVGIGQISSEVPQNLSASRPQDRQFILSSKKLLLSDSGFYLCAWSAGGSANTEAFFGQGTRLTVV.

The chain couples TRBV18 to TRBJ1-1; no firm D call. The CDR3 length is 13 residues. The germline V and J ends were trimmed by 3 bases and 2 bases, with 7 bases remaining between them. Germline V gene sequence: CDR1 KGHSH, CDR2 LQKENI. CDR3 residues: CASSPQVNTEAFF. In nucleotides, the CDR3 is TGTGCCAGCTCACCCCAGGTAAACACTGAAGCTTTCTTT.

The chain carries TRBV30 and TRBJ2-5, with D perhaps TRBD1 (5 bases). Trimming cost V 5 bases and J 1 base, with 14 bases left between them. The CDR3 has 14 residues. Germline values: CDR1 GTSNPN, CDR2 SVGIG (reference sequence). CDR3 loop: CAWQGHRTQETQYF. The CDR3 DNA sequence: TGTGCCTGGCAAGGGCACAGGACCCAAGAGACCCAGTACTTC.

This chain's CDR3 is CASSRVSSGGPKAFF. Here the CDR3 DNA reads TGTGCCAGCAGCCGGGTGTCTTCAGGGGGCCCTAAAGCTTTCTTT. V usage is TRBV7-9 and J usage is TRBJ1-1, with 8 bases identical to TRBD1. The length of the CDR3 is 15 residues. The germline CDR1 and CDR2 sequences are SEHNR and FQNEAQ (reference sequence). Losses at the gene ends were 5 bases for V and 9 bases for J; bases not matched to a gene: 14. Using reference TRBV7-9 and TRBJ1-1 for the parts outside the CDR3, the full variable domain is DTGVSQNPRHKITKRGQNVTFRCDPISEHNRLYWYRQTLGQGPEFLTYFQNEAQLEKSRLLSDRFSAERPKGSFSTLEIQRTEQGDSAMYLCASSRVSSGGPKAFFGQGTRLTVV.

V and J are TRBV5-6 and TRBJ2-5, with TRBD1 matching over 7 bases. There are 12 residues in the CDR3. V lost 3 bases, J lost 4 bases, and 0 bases stayed unmatched. From germline, CDR1 is SGHDT and CDR2 YYEEEE. The CDR3 coding sequence is TGTGCCAGCAGCTACAGGGGAGAGACCCAGTACTTC. This translates into CASSYRGETQYF.

This clone was seen once. This chain uses TRBV2 with TRBJ1-3; 8 bases line up with TRBD1. Looked up from germline, CDR1 is SNHLY and CDR2 is FYNNEI. The CDR3 covers 17 residues. With 6 bases clipped from V and 0 bases from J, the junction kept 10 bases outside the gene matches. CDR3 in amino acids: CASRAKTGVHSGNTIYF. CDR3 DNA sequence: TGTGCCAGCAGGGCAAAGACAGGGGTCCACTCTGGAAACACCATATATTTT.

This clone has only a few counts. V usage is TRBV7-8 and J usage is TRBJ1-5; D not resolved. CDR1 SGHVS and CDR2 FQNEAQ come from the germline V gene. Trimming removed 1 base from V and 0 bases from J, with 4 bases in between. This CDR3 spans 14 amino acids. CDR3 nucleotides: TGTGCCAGCAGCTTAGAGAATAGCAATCAGCCCCAGCATTTT. Residues: CASSLENSNQPQHF.

The chain combines TRBV18 with TRBJ2-7; D uncertain. Trimming shortened V by 3 bases and J by 0 bases, and 6 bases separated the two germline ends. This CDR3 contains 13 residues. The germline V gene encodes CDR1 KGHSH and CDR2 LQKENI. The CDR3 spells CASSPPSSYEQYF. In nucleotides, the CDR3 is TGTGCCAGCTCACCCCCAAGCTCCTACGAGCAGTACTTC. Full variable domain (outside the CDR3, taken from reference TRBV18 and TRBJ2-7): NAGVMQNPRHLVRRRGQEARLRCSPMKGHSHVYWYRQLPEEGLKFMVYLQKENIIDESGMPKERFSAEFPKEGPSILRIQQVVRGDSAAYFCASSPPSSYEQYFGPGTRLTVT.

The DNA of the CDR3 is TGTGCCAGCAGCCTACTCAGGAATAGCAATCAGCCCCAGCATTTT. Amino acids: CASSLLRNSNQPQHF. This chain connects TRBV6-5 to TRBJ1-5, with D unresolved. Trimming stripped 6 bases from V and 0 bases from J, with 12 bases between. Germline values: CDR1 MNHEY, CDR2 SVGAGI. The length of the CDR3 is 15 residues.

J is TRBJ1-5 and V is TRBV4-2; maybe TRBD1 (6 bases). Trimming took 3 bases from V and 0 from J, leaving 9 bases between them. This CDR3 spans 15 amino acids. Germline CDR1 LGHNA, CDR2 YNFKEQ. CDR3 loop: CASSQQGHSNQPQHF. The CDR3 nucleotides are TGTGCCAGCAGCCAGCAGGGGCATAGCAATCAGCCCCAGCATTTT.

The chain links TRBV6-5 to TRBJ2-1, with D maybe TRBD1 (5 bases). This CDR3 comprises 15 residues. Germline CDR1 is MNHEY and CDR2 is SVGAGI. Deletions cut 6 bases from V and 4 bases from J, with 16 bases between. CDR3 in amino acids: CASRNGQGPYNEQFF. CDR3 DNA: TGTGCCAGCAGGAATGGTCAGGGCCCATACAATGAGCAGTTCTTC.

The chain is built from TRBV27 and TRBJ1-3; D is uncertain. Germline CDR1 reads MNHEY; CDR2 reads SMNVEV (reference sequence). The CDR3 covers 17 residues. The germline V and J ends were trimmed by 1 base and 0 bases, with 13 bases remaining between them. The CDR3 here is CASSLWPPGNSGNTIYF. The DNA for the CDR3 is TGTGCCAGCAGTTTATGGCCGCCCGGGAACTCTGGAAACACCATATATTTT.